This TCR beta chain originates from a study of blood T cell repertoires in COVID-19. Study details: The samples span acute and convalescent COVID-19 from the United States, Italy and Spain. T cells, B-cell-depleted T cells, or PBMCs provided the cDNA or gDNA that served as material.

As handled by the study authors: How many nucleated cells were present was estimated from reference gene primer amplification. TCRdb's table, derived via immunoSEQ multiplex PCR, lists solely in-frame clones and lacks some. That table is the source of V, J and clone size, and D and trimming were worked out from the DNA. The data show some 250,000 clones, around 81% seen once. V dropped 2 bases and J dropped 2; count of bases not matched to a gene: 1. Germline CDR1 SGHTA, CDR2 FQGTGA. This CDR3 contains 14 residues. Source material: peripheral blood. The TCR comes from a man aged 25 to 40 who had recovered from COVID-19. V and J are TRBV7-3 and TRBJ2-5; 8 bases line up with TRBD2. The DNA of the CDR3 is TGTGCCAGCAGCTTAGCGGGGGGACAAGAGACCCAGTACTTC. Its protein product is CASSLAGGQETQYF.